A selection of T cell receptor beta chains follows, all from one sample in a study of HIV-infected patients and healthy controls. TCRdb reprocessed the 5' RACE reads with MiXCR, giving one entry per CDR3 protein. Among 9,500 to 15,000 distinct CDR3 sequences listed, 8% to 9.5% were seen once. The sequenced sample was blood, obtained before antiretroviral therapy. These receptors were collected from an adult with HIV infection. The donor label of this sample is uncertain. Both conserved end residues are part of each CDR3. A D gene is named only where the DNA matches it firmly. For some rows the clone size is stated as once, few or many, or as a class when expanded; others skip it.

v_gene	abundance	j_gene	d_gene	CDR3nt	CDR3aa
TRBV6-6	many	TRBJ1-2	NA	TGTGCCAGCAGCCCTGACACGTTCTATGGCTACACCTTC	CASSPDTFYGYTF
TRBV19	many	TRBJ2-3	NA	TGTGCCAGTAGTACTCGGGTGGGCCACCCGAGCACAGATACGCAGTATTTT	CASSTRVGHPSTDTQYF
TRBV9	many	TRBJ2-5	NA	TGTGCCAGCAGCACCCGGACCGCCGGCGAGACCCAGTACTTC	CASSTRTAGETQYF
TRBV29-1	NA	TRBJ2-1	NA	TGCAGCGTTGAATCGACGTGGAGCAATGAGCAGTTCTTC	CSVESTWSNEQFF
TRBV18	hyperexpanded	TRBJ1-2	NA	TGTGCCAGCTCAACCGGGGAGAGCGGCTACACCTTC	CASSTGESGYTF
TRBV20-1	many	TRBJ2-7	NA	TGCAGTGCTAGGGCCCCTGGCACCGCCTACGAGCAGTACTTC	CSARAPGTAYEQYF
TRBV6-2/TRBV6-3	many	TRBJ2-7	NA	TGTGCCAGCAGTTGGACAAACTACGAGCAGTACTTC	CASSWTNYEQYF
TRBV27	NA	TRBJ2-1	TRBD2	TGTGCCAGCAGTTGGGCTAGCGGGAGAACCCCCTACAATGAGCAGTTCTTC	CASSWASGRTPYNEQFF
TRBV5-6	many	TRBJ2-7	NA	TGTGCCAGCAGCTTGGTTTTAGAGGGCGAGCAGTACTTC	CASSLVLEGEQYF
TRBV12-3/TRBV12-4	many	TRBJ1-3	TRBD1	TGTGCCAGCAGTTCAACCGCCGGGACAGGGAACGGAAACACCATATATTTT	CASSSTAGTGNGNTIYF
TRBV30	NA	TRBJ1-1	TRBD1	TGTGCCTGGAATACCCGACTGGGACAGGGGTTCTGGACTGAAGCTTTCTTT	CAWNTRLGQGFWTEAFF
TRBV12-3/TRBV12-4	many	TRBJ2-1	NA	TGTGCCAGCAGTTCCCCAGTCGCCTTCTACAATGAGCAGTTCTTC	CASSSPVAFYNEQFF
TRBV12-3/TRBV12-4	once	TRBJ1-1	NA	TGTGCCAGCAATGAGGGGGGACGGACTGAAGCTTTCTTT	CASNEGGRTEAFF
TRBV11-3	NA	TRBJ1-3	NA	TGTGCCAGCAGCTCACAGGGAGGCACCATATATTTT	CASSSQGGTIYF
TRBV29-1	medium-sized	TRBJ2-3	TRBD1	TGCAGCGCTCAACAGGGGGCTGAAGATACGCAGTATTTT	CSAQQGAEDTQYF
TRBV3-1	many	TRBJ2-7	TRBD1	TGTGCCAGCAGCTCACAGGGGTGGTCCTACGAGCAGTACTTC	CASSSQGWSYEQYF
TRBV7-9	NA	TRBJ2-1	NA	TGTGCCAGCAGCTCGTCATCCCCGGGGGACAATGAGCAGTTCTTC	CASSSSSPGDNEQFF
TRBV29-1	medium-sized	TRBJ2-7	NA	TGCAGCGCCTTGGGCGACAGAACCTACGAGCAGTACTTC	CSALGDRTYEQYF
TRBV3-1	few	TRBJ2-3	TRBD2	TGTGCCAGCAGCCAAGTTGCTAGCGGGGAACCCACAGATACGCAGTATTTT	CASSQVASGEPTDTQYF
TRBV7-8	medium-sized	TRBJ1-5	NA	TGTGCCAGCAGCTTAACGGGAGGGATAAGCAATCAGCCCCAGCATTTT	CASSLTGGISNQPQHF
TRBV13	NA	TRBJ2-2	TRBD1	TGTGCCAGCAGCCCCCGACAGGGGATTAACACCGGGGAGCTGTTTTTT	CASSPRQGINTGELFF
TRBV6-5	many	TRBJ2-6	TRBD2	TGTGCCAGCAGGAAACTAGCGGGAGGTCTCGGCGTCCTGACTTTC	CASRKLAGGLGVLTF
TRBV6-1	once	TRBJ2-5	NA	TGTGCCAGCAGTGAAGAGGGATCGGGAGAGACCCAGTACTTC	CASSEEGSGETQYF
TRBV2	medium-sized	TRBJ2-7	TRBD1	TGTGCCAGCTATGAGACCGGGACAGGGGCGTTCGGGGAGCAGTACTTC	CASYETGTGAFGEQYF
TRBV12-3/TRBV12-4	few	TRBJ2-7	NA	TGTGCCAGCAGTTTTCGGGGGAACGAGCAGTACTTC	CASSFRGNEQYF
TRBV6-5	many	TRBJ1-4	TRBD1	TGTGCCAGCAGTTATTCGGGACAGGGGTTCGCTAATGAAAAACTGTTTTTT	CASSYSGQGFANEKLFF
TRBV2	many	TRBJ2-2	TRBD2	TGTGCCAGCAGTGAAACTAGCGTTGACACCGGGGAGCTGTTTTTT	CASSETSVDTGELFF
TRBV7-9	many	TRBJ2-5	NA	TGTGCCAGCAGCTCGGATAAGTTAGCCGGGGAGACCCAGTACTTC	CASSSDKLAGETQYF
TRBV7-2	NA	TRBJ2-3	NA	TGTGCCAGCAGGGACGGTCCCACAGATACGCAGTATTTT	CASRDGPTDTQYF
TRBV6-2/TRBV6-3	few	TRBJ2-3	TRBD2	TGTGCCAGCAGTTCCCTTCGCGCGTTAGCGGGAGGGGCAGATACGCAGTATTTT	CASSSLRALAGGADTQYF
TRBV9	few	TRBJ2-5	TRBD1	TGTGCCAGCAGCGTAGGGGGACAGGTGATCCAAGAGACCCAGTACTTC	CASSVGGQVIQETQYF
TRBV4-3	medium-sized	TRBJ2-5	NA	TGCGCCAGCAGCCAACTTGGCGGGGATGAGACCCAGTACTTC	CASSQLGGDETQYF
TRBV6-1	medium-sized	TRBJ1-5	NA	TGTGCCAGCAGTGCAGGTAATAGCAATCAGCCCCAGCATTTT	CASSAGNSNQPQHF
TRBV2	many	TRBJ2-5	NA	TGTGCCAGCAGTGAAGCGCTTAGCCAAGAGACCCAGTACTTC	CASSEALSQETQYF
TRBV3-1	many	TRBJ1-3	TRBD1	TGTGCCAGCAGTCCTCAGCCGGGACAGGGCCCTGGAAACACCATATATTTT	CASSPQPGQGPGNTIYF
TRBV9	many	TRBJ1-2	TRBD1	TGTGCCAGCAGCGCCGGGACAGGGGATCACTATGGCTACACCTTC	CASSAGTGDHYGYTF
TRBV7-7	many	TRBJ2-5	TRBD2	TGTGCCAGCAGCACAGGACTAGCGGGGGGTAGTGAGACCCAGTACTTC	CASSTGLAGGSETQYF
TRBV20-1	NA	TRBJ1-6	NA	TGCAGTGCGGATACGGGAAATTTAGTACACTTT	CSADTGNLVHF
TRBV6-1	medium-sized	TRBJ1-5	TRBD1	TGTGCCAGCAGCCCGACAGGGGATTACAATCAGCCCCAGCATTTT	CASSPTGDYNQPQHF
TRBV6-5	NA	TRBJ1-1	NA	TGTGCCAGCAGTCCCCAGGGGAGGATAGGGAATGAAGCTTTCTTT	CASSPQGRIGNEAFF
TRBV4-2	many	TRBJ1-3	NA	TGTGCCAGCAGCCAAGATTTAGCGCCGAGCGGATTAAGAAACACCATATATTTT	CASSQDLAPSGLRNTIYF
TRBV10-2	many	TRBJ2-3	NA	TGCGCCAGCAGTGAGCCCCCTGACACAGATACGCAGTATTTT	CASSEPPDTDTQYF
TRBV29-1	many	TRBJ2-7	NA	TGCAGCGCCCGAGGGGACACCCTCCAATCCGGGCAGTACTTC	CSARGDTLQSGQYF
TRBV11-1	NA	TRBJ2-5	NA	TGTGCCAGCAGCTCAGTTATTGGCGGGGAAGGAGAGACCCAGTACTTC	CASSSVIGGEGETQYF
TRBV7-9	many	TRBJ1-6	NA	TGTGCCAGCAGCTTAGGGGCCTCACCCCTCCACTTT	CASSLGASPLHF
TRBV4-3	many	TRBJ2-5	NA	TGCGCCAGCAGCCTTGACCGGGGCACAATTCTTCAAGAGACCCAGTACTTC	CASSLDRGTILQETQYF
TRBV20-1	few	TRBJ2-7	NA	TGCAGTGCTAGACCCCGGGGTCTTCCGTACGAGCAGTACTTC	CSARPRGLPYEQYF
TRBV6-2/TRBV6-3	NA	TRBJ2-1	TRBD2	TGTGCCAGCAGTTACTCCCGACTAGCGGGCCTCTCCTACAATGAGCAGTTCTTC	CASSYSRLAGLSYNEQFF
TRBV7-8	few	TRBJ2-1	NA	TGTGCCAGCAAATACGCGGGCCAGAGTGAGCAGTTCTTC	CASKYAGQSEQFF
TRBV10-1	medium-sized	TRBJ2-7	TRBD1	TGCGCCAGCAGTGATGAGTATGGACAGGGCCCTTCCGCCGAGCAGTACTTC	CASSDEYGQGPSAEQYF
TRBV7-9	many	TRBJ1-1	NA	TGTGCCAGCAGCTTAGCGCTCACTTTGAACACTGAAGCTTTCTTT	CASSLALTLNTEAFF